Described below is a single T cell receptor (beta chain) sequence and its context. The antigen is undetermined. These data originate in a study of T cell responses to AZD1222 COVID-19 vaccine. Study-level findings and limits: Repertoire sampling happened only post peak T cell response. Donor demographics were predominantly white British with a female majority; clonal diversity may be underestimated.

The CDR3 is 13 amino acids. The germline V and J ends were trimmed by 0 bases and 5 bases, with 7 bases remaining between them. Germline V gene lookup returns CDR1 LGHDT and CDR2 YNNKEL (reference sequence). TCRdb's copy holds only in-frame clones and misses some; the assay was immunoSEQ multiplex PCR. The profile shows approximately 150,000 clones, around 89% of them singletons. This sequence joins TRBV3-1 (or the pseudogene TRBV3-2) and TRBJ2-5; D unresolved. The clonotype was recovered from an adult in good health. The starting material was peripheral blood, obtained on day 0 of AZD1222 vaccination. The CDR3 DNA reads TGTGCCAGCAGCCAAGATCCGGAGGAGACCCAGTACTTC. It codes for CASSQDPEETQYF.